This T cell receptor beta chain was sequenced in a study of PD-1 blockade in classical Hodgkin lymphoma. There was relapse after autologous stem cell transplantation in every patient, and there was variation in brentuximab vedotin exposure. Purified CD4+ T cells were obtained from thawed PBMCs through magnetic negative selection. Using immunoSEQ multiplex PCR, the repertoire was profiled, and TCRdb retains in-frame clones only, with some absent. The sample lists 6,500 to 8,000 clones; more than 80% were seen once. This clone was counted a few times. A junction end diverges from the germline sequence, so it may reflect a read error. Germline V gives CDR1 SNHLY, CDR2 FYNNEI. This CDR3 has 12 residues.

The sample in question was CD4+ T cells from blood, obtained at baseline. This TCR came from a human donor with classical Hodgkin lymphoma. V is TRBV2 and J is TRBJ2-7; a weak D match, TRBD1 (5 bases). CDR3 sequence: CASSDSGQPTNF. In DNA form, the CDR3 reads TGTGCCAGCAGTGATTCCGGACAACCTACGAACTTC.